The source of this TCR beta chain is a study of control samples from healthy donors and cancer patients. Assay used: immunoSEQ multiplex PCR; TCRdb lists only in-frame clones, some missing. There are around 110,000 clones in the sample; 88% occur only once, and around 2.5% lies in the top ten. Sequencing was performed on blood. The sequence came from a woman in her sixties or seventies in good health.

CDR3 residues: CASSSLPDSGANVLTF. CDR3 nucleotide sequence: TGCGCCAGCAGCTCCCTACCAGACTCTGGGGCCAACGTCCTGACTTTC. V gene TRBV5-1 combines with J gene TRBJ2-6; D call uncertain. CDR1 SGHRS and CDR2 YFSETQ come from the germline V gene. This CDR3 region has 16 residues. V was shortened by 3 bases and J by 0 bases, with 10 bases between the two germline ends. The variable domain in full, completed from reference TRBV5-1 and TRBJ2-6, reads KAGVTQTPRYLIKTRGQQVTLSCSPISGHRSVSWYQQTPGQGLQFLFEYFSETQRNKGNFPGRFSGRQFSNSRSEMNVSTLELGDSALYLCASSSLPDSGANVLTFGAGSRLTVL.